Here is one T cell receptor (beta chain) with its context. Its specificity is unknown. TCRdb's copy holds only in-frame clones and misses some; the assay was immunoSEQ multiplex PCR. Of fewer than 95,000 clones listed, around nine tenths are singletons. The germline CDR1 and CDR2 sequences are LGHNA and YNFKEQ. The ends were cut back, 1 base at V and 8 bases at J, with 18 bases in the middle. This CDR3 is 16 amino acids long. These data belong to a study of OX40 agonist ivuxolimab in advanced cancers. As for the study in general: Across the patients, intravenous ivuxolimab was delivered every 2 weeks at 0.01 to 10 mg/kg. Prior anti-PD-1, anti-PD-L1 or anti-CTLA-4 therapy did not bar entry, and around 39% had some.

General study results and limits: Dose levels from 0.1 to 3.0 mg/kg saw CD4+ and CD8+ blood T cells expand clonally by week 6.

J is TRBJ2-1 and V is TRBV4-2; possibly TRBD2 for D (6 bases). Sequencing was performed on CD4+ or CD8+ T cells sorted from blood, taken in a trial of the OX40 agonist ivuxolimab. This clonotype originated in an adult with an advanced solid tumor such as melanoma, head and neck, liver or kidney cancer. The CDR3 DNA is TGTGCCAGCAGCCAAGGCGGGACCTCGAAGGGATATGAGCAGTTCTTC. Its translation is CASSQGGTSKGYEQFF.